These T cell receptor beta chains were read from a single sample in a study of CD8+CD57+ T cells in acquired aplastic anemia. TCRdb reanalysed the reads using MiXCR and keeps one entry per CDR3 protein. Among some 180,000 distinct CDR3 sequences, roughly 63% were seen once, and the ten largest hold about 44%. Sequencing was done on a sample of sorted CD4+, CD8+, or CD8+CD57+ T cells (not recorded which) from PBMCs. The receptors stem from a human donor with aplastic anemia. The CDR3 runs from the conserved cysteine through the conserved F or W. Fields, in order: clone size, J gene, D gene, V gene, CDR3 protein, CDR3 DNA. A D gene is named only where the DNA matches it firmly. Rows give clone size only sometimes, using once, few, many, or a class for an expanded clone.

NA,TRBJ2-7,NA,TRBV10-3,CAISRDTSYEQYF,TGTGCCATCAGCCGGGACACCTCCTACGAGCAGTACTTC
NA,TRBJ1-2,NA,TRBV7-2,CATSREIYYGYTF,TGTGCCACCTCGCGGGAGATCTACTATGGCTACACCTTC
NA,TRBJ2-7,TRBD1,TRBV20-1,CSARNDRVYEQYF,TGCAGTGCTAGGAATGACAGGGTTTACGAGCAGTACTTC
NA,TRBJ1-4,NA,TRBV7-8,CASSLGGKTNEKLFF,TGTGCCAGCAGCTTAGGGGGCAAAACTAATGAAAAACTGTTTTTT
once,TRBJ1-1,NA,TRBV2,CASSEARGYTEAFF,TGTGCCAGCAGTGAAGCGCGAGGTTATACTGAAGCTTTCTTT
few,TRBJ2-5,NA,TRBV20-1,CSASPQETQYF,TGCAGTGCTAGCCCCCAAGAGACCCAGTACTTC
NA,TRBJ1-2,TRBD1,TRBV20-1,CSARAHPIDRASYGYTF,TGCAGTGCTAGAGCCCATCCAATAGACAGGGCGTCCTATGGCTACACCTTC
NA,TRBJ1-6,TRBD1,TRBV6-5,CASRETGGSPYSPLHF,TGTGCCAGCAGGGAAACAGGGGGGAGTCCTTATTCACCCCTCCACTTT
NA,TRBJ2-7,NA,TRBV29-1,CSVAGSHYEQYF,TGCAGCGTAGCAGGGTCCCACTACGAGCAGTACTTC
NA,TRBJ2-5,TRBD2,TRBV6-5,CASSELAGGPETQYF,TGTGCCAGCAGTGAACTAGCGGGGGGGCCAGAGACCCAGTACTTC
NA,TRBJ1-2,NA,TRBV20-1,CSARTPRGGTHGYTF,TGCAGTGCTAGAACCCCGAGGGGGGGAACCCATGGCTACACCTTC
NA,TRBJ1-6,TRBD1,TRBV7-3,CASSSQQGRNNSPLHF,TGTGCCAGCAGCTCACAACAGGGGCGAAATAATTCACCCCTCCACTTT
NA,TRBJ2-3,TRBD1,TRBV9,CASSAHPGQGAQGGTQYF,TGTGCCAGCAGCGCCCACCCGGGACAGGGGGCCCAAGGTGGTACGCAGTATTTT
NA,TRBJ1-1,TRBD1,TRBV7-3,CASSKRPGTALNTEAFF,TGTGCCAGCAGCAAGAGACCCGGGACAGCTTTGAACACTGAAGCTTTCTTT
NA,TRBJ2-7,NA,TRBV5-4,CASSSGDSLYEQYF,TGTGCCAGCAGCTCCGGGGACTCTCTTTACGAGCAGTACTTC
many,TRBJ1-1,TRBD1,TRBV7-9,CASSLNDRGHNTEAFF,TGTGCCAGCAGCCTGAATGACAGGGGGCATAACACTGAAGCTTTCTTT
few,TRBJ1-2,NA,TRBV28,CASSLRGNWGYTF,TGTGCCAGCAGTTTAAGGGGGAACTGGGGCTACACCTTC
NA,TRBJ1-2,NA,TRBV7-2,CASSHGRLYGYTF,TGTGCCAGCAGCCATGGCAGGCTGTATGGCTACACCTTC
NA,TRBJ2-3,NA,TRBV9,CASSSPNGARTDTQYF,TGTGCCAGCAGCTCACCTAACGGGGCCCGCACAGATACGCAGTATTTT
NA,TRBJ1-3,NA,TRBV7-9,CASSLTGDSGPGNTIYF,TGTGCCAGCAGCTTAACTGGGGACTCGGGTCCTGGAAACACCATATATTTT
NA,TRBJ1-1,NA,TRBV20-1,CSARTRLEGTEAFF,TGCAGTGCTAGAACCCGATTGGAAGGCACTGAAGCTTTCTTT
few,TRBJ2-1,TRBD2,TRBV10-3,CAITSTGGAGNEQFF,TGTGCCATCACTAGTACGGGGGGGGCCGGAAATGAGCAGTTCTTC
NA,TRBJ2-7,TRBD2,TRBV20-1,CSAIAGDGTYEQYF,TGCAGTGCTATTGCGGGAGACGGGACCTACGAGCAGTACTTC
NA,TRBJ2-6,NA,TRBV20-1,CSAPSAPSGANVLTF,TGCAGTGCTCCCTCGGCGCCCTCTGGGGCCAACGTCCTGACTTTC
NA,TRBJ2-7,NA,TRBV7-8,CASSQDGGAAWYEQYF,TGCGCCAGCAGCCAAGATGGGGGGGCGGCCTGGTACGAGCAGTACTTC
NA,TRBJ2-1,TRBD2,TRBV29-1,CSASSLAGHQEQFF,TGCAGTGCTAGCTCGCTAGCGGGACACCAGGAGCAGTTCTTC
NA,TRBJ2-2,NA,TRBV19,CASSTISPRFTGELFF,TGTGCCAGTAGTACAATCTCCCCTCGATTCACCGGGGAGCTGTTTTTT
NA,TRBJ2-7,TRBD1,TRBV7-7,CASSLVDRDYEQYF,TGTGCCAGCAGCTTAGTAGACAGGGACTACGAGCAGTACTTC
NA,TRBJ2-7,TRBD2,TRBV7-8,CASSWREGYEQYF,TGTGCCAGCAGCTGGCGGGAGGGCTACGAGCAGTACTTC
NA,TRBJ2-2,NA,TRBV5-1,CASSLAGGKAGELFF,TGCGCCAGCAGCTTGGCTGGCGGAAAGGCCGGGGAGCTGTTTTTT
few,TRBJ1-6,TRBD1,TRBV10-3,CAIGQGATDNSPLHF,TGTGCCATCGGACAGGGGGCGACCGATAATTCACCCCTCCACTTT
once,TRBJ2-7,TRBD1,TRBV6-1,CASSEPGQGAHEQYF,TGTGCCAGCAGTGAACCGGGACAGGGGGCTCACGAGCAGTACTTC
many,TRBJ2-3,TRBD2,TRBV25-1,CASRLAGAADTQYF,TGTGCCAGCAGACTAGCGGGGGCTGCAGATACGCAGTATTTT
NA,TRBJ2-7,TRBD2,TRBV20-1,CSARDLAGGPFYEQYF,TGCAGTGCTAGAGATTTGGCGGGGGGGCCCTTTTACGAGCAGTACTTC
NA,TRBJ1-3,NA,TRBV18,CASSPKYGQDSYGNTIYF,TGTGCCAGCTCACCAAAATACGGCCAGGATTCTTACGGAAACACCATATATTTT
NA,TRBJ1-1,NA,TRBV7-8,CASSFDANTEAFF,TGTGCCAGCAGCTTCGATGCGAACACTGAAGCTTTCTTT
NA,TRBJ2-3,TRBD2,TRBV7-9,CASSSPSGGAPDTQYF,TGTGCCAGCAGTTCTCCTAGCGGGGGGGCCCCAGATACGCAGTATTTT
NA,TRBJ1-6,NA,TRBV7-9,CASSLASGVNSPLHF,TGTGCCAGCAGCTTAGCAAGCGGGGTTAATTCACCCCTCCACTTT
few,TRBJ1-6,TRBD1,TRBV19,CASSSRQGAYSPLHF,TGTGCCAGTAGTTCCCGACAGGGAGCTTATTCACCCCTCCACTTT
few,TRBJ2-7,TRBD2,TRBV20-1,CSAEREANYEQYF,TGCAGTGCTGAGCGGGAGGCCAACTACGAGCAGTACTTC
many,TRBJ2-7,TRBD1,TRBV5-6,CASSPGQGSYYEQYF,TGTGCCAGCAGCCCGGGACAGGGGAGTTACTACGAGCAGTACTTC
NA,TRBJ2-3,NA,TRBV5-6,CASSLFLAGKRIDTQYF,TGTGCCAGCAGCTTGTTTCTGGCGGGGAAGAGGATAGATACGCAGTATTTT